This entry concerns a single T cell receptor (beta chain). Its antigen is unidentified. PCR involved 60 Vbeta and 13 Jbeta primers. Only in-frame clones appear in the TCRdb table, and some are missing; sequencing was by immunoSEQ multiplex PCR. The sample holds 150,000 to 250,000 clones; 79% are singletons and the top ten take approximately 4%. This sample was taken from a study of cytomegalovirus exposure and HLA in healthy donors. The CDR3 contains 17 residues. CDR1 is LNHDA and CDR2 is SQIVND in the germline V gene (reference sequence). The V end was cut by 2 bases, the J end by 0 bases, with 14 bases between. Points from the study as a whole: Other equally common chains were less clonally expanded than HLA-associated TCR beta chains, a later analysis showed. Follow-up analysis seemed to connect common viral pathogens with several of the most significant clusters identified. The number of N-insertions in an Asian-associated ancestry cluster was reportedly below the approximately 700-donor mean in a later analysis. The study flagged some 170 TCR beta chains as cytomegalovirus-associated.

This TCR was sampled from a woman in her twenties or thirties in good health and CMV-seropositive. The sequenced sample consisted of PBMCs. This chain connects TRBV19 to TRBJ2-4; possibly TRBD2 for D (5 bases). The CDR3 region is CASSISGRKLAKNIQYF. CDR3 coding DNA: TGTGCCAGTAGTATATCGGGAAGGAAACTAGCCAAAAACATTCAGTACTTC.